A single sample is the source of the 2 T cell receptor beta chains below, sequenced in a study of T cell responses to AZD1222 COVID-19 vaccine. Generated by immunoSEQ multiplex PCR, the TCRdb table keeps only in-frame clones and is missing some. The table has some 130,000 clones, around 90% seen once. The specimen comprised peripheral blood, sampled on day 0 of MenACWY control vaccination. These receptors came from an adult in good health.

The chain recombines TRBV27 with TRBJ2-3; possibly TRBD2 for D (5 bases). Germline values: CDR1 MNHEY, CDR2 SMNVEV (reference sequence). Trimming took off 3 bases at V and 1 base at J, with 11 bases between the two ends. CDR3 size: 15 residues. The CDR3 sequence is CASSFWESGTDTQYF. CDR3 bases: TGTGCCAGCAGTTTTTGGGAGAGTGGCACAGATACGCAGTATTTT.

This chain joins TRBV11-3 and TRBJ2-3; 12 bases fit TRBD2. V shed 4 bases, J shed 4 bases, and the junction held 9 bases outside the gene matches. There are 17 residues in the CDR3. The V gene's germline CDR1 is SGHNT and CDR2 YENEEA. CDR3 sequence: CASSSRLAGVGPDTQYF. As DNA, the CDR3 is TGTGCCAGCAGCTCCCGACTAGCGGGAGTGGGGCCAGATACGCAGTATTTT.